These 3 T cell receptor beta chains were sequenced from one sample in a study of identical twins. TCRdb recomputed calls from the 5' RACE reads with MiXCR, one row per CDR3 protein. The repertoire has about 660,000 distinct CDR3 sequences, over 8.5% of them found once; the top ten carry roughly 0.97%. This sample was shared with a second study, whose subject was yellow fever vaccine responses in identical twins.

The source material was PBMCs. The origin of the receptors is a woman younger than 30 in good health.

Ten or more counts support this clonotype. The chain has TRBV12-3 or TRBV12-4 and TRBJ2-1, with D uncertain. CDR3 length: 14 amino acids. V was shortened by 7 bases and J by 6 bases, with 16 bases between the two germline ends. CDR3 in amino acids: CASMNAIWGNEQFF. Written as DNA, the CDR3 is TGTGCCAGCATGAACGCCATTTGGGGCAATGAGCAGTTCTTC.

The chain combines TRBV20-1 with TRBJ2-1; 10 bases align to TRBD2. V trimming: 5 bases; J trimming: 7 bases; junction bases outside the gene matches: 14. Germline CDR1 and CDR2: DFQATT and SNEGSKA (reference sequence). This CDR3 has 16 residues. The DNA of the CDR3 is TGCAGTGCTGACGGGACACCTAGCGGGAGTAGAAATGAGCAGTTCTTC. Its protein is CSADGTPSGSRNEQFF.

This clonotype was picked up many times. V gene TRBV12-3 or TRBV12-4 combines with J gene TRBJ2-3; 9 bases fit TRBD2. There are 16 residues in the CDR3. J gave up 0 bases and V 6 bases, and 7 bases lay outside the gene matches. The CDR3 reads CASRSPLAGSTDTQYF. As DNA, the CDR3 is TGTGCCAGCAGGTCCCCTCTAGCGGGGAGCACAGATACGCAGTATTTT.